What follows is one T cell receptor (beta chain) and its context. What it binds is not known. The data were obtained in a study of identical twins. The study's findings and limits: Monozygotic twin pairs showed more out-of-frame TCR alpha sharing than models estimated.

The CDR3 has 13 amino acids. Looked up from germline, CDR1 is LNHNV and CDR2 is YYDKDF (reference sequence). V was trimmed by 0 bases and J by 2 bases, leaving 5 bases between them. TCRdb itself ran the 5' RACE reads through MiXCR, one entry per CDR3 protein. The table has 1.5 million to 2 million distinct CDR3 sequences, roughly 35% seen once. Donors uniformly comprised healthy Caucasians. Source material: cord blood. This sequence joins TRBV15 and TRBJ2-7; D not resolved. This TCR was recovered from a newborn girl in good health. This CDR3 is CATSRDPTYEQYF. CDR3 DNA: TGTGCCACCAGCAGAGATCCAACCTACGAGCAGTACTTC.